What follows describes a single TCR beta chain. Its antigen is as yet unknown. Some clones are missing from TCRdb's copy, which holds only in-frame ones; the method was immunoSEQ multiplex PCR. The table has just under 20,000 clones, over 75% seen once. This sample is drawn from a study of OX40 agonist ivuxolimab in advanced cancers. Overall study: In this cohort, patients received ivuxolimab, an agonistic anti-OX40 (CD134) antibody. The dose-escalation cohort was around 83% male, with a mean age of 60 years, ranging roughly 20 to 90. Three patients got partial responses; one had hepatocellular carcinoma and two had cutaneous melanoma. Study results and caveats: In CD8+ T cells, expanded clones were on average more numerous than in CD4+.

Per the germline V gene, CDR1 is MNHEY and CDR2 is SMNVEV (reference sequence). The V end lost 3 bases, the J end lost 1 base, and 7 bases lay between the germline ends. CDR3 length equals 13 residues. This receptor was identified in an adult with an advanced solid tumor such as melanoma, head and neck, liver or kidney cancer. Here the sequenced sample was CD4+ or CD8+ T cells sorted from blood, taken in a trial of the OX40 agonist ivuxolimab. This chain joins TRBV27 and TRBJ2-7, with no clear D. In DNA, the CDR3 is TGTGCCAGCAGTTTCAAAGGTTCCTACGAGCAGTACTTC. Encoded protein: CASSFKGSYEQYF.